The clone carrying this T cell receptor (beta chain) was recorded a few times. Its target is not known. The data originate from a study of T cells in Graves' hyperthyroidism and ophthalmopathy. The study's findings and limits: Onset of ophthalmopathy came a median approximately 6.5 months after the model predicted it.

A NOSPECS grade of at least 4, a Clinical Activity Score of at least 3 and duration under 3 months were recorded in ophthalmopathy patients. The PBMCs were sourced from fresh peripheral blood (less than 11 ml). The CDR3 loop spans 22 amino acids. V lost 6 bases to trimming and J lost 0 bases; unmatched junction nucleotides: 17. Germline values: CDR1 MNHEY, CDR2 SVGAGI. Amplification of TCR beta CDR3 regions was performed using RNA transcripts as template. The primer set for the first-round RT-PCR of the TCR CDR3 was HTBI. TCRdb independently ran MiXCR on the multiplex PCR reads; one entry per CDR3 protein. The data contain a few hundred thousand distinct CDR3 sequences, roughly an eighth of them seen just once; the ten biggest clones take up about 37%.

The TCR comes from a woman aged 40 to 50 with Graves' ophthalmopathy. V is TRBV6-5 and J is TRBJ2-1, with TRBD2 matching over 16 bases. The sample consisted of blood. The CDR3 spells CASRPGTSGRGGPSRSYNEQFF. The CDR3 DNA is TGTGCCAGCAGGCCCGGGACTAGCGGGAGGGGAGGGCCCTCCCGCTCCTACAATGAGCAGTTCTTC.